The 3 T cell receptor beta chains below were found in one sample sequenced in a study of T cells in Graves' hyperthyroidism and ophthalmopathy. There were TCR beta CDR3 regions amplified from RNA transcripts. Using the HTBI primer set, a first-round RT-PCR was run on the TCR CDR3. TCRdb reprocessed the multiplex PCR reads with MiXCR, giving one entry per CDR3 protein. The repertoire has hundreds of thousands of distinct CDR3 sequences, 11% to 15% of them found once; the top ten carry about 10%. Sequencing was performed on blood. The receptors come from a woman between 18 and 30 years old with Graves' hyperthyroidism.

In this sample, this clonotype turned up many times. The chain joins TRBV11-3 to TRBJ2-1, with D hard to call. CDR1 is SGHNT, CDR2 YENEEA, per germline. Trimming left V 0 bases short and J 8 bases short, with 14 bases between. CDR3 length equals 15 residues. The CDR3: CASSLEAYYGDEQFF. In DNA, the CDR3 is TGTGCCAGCAGCTTAGAAGCCTATTATGGTGATGAGCAGTTCTTC. Based on the CDR3 plus reference TRBV11-3 and TRBJ2-1, the full variable domain is EAGVVQSPRYKIIEKKQPVAFWCNPISGHNTLYWYLQNLGQGPELLIRYENEEAVDDSQLPKDRFSAERLKGVDSTLKIQPAELGDSAVYLCASSLEAYYGDEQFFGPGTRLTVL.

This clonotype was observed a few times. The chain combines TRBV7-9 with TRBJ2-5, with 7 nucleotides matching TRBD2. The V gene end was trimmed by 3 bases and the J gene end by 9 bases; junction bases not matched to a gene: 10. This CDR3 has 14 amino acids. Germline CDR1 SEHNR, CDR2 FQNEAQ (reference sequence). CDR3 sequence: CASSFGGDREAQYF. CDR3 coding DNA: TGTGCCAGCAGCTTTGGGGGGGACCGTGAGGCCCAGTACTTC. The variable domain in full, completed from reference TRBV7-9 and TRBJ2-5, reads DTGVSQNPRHKITKRGQNVTFRCDPISEHNRLYWYRQTLGQGPEFLTYFQNEAQLEKSRLLSDRFSAERPKGSFSTLEIQRTEQGDSAMYLCASSFGGDREAQYFGPGTRLLVL.

This clonotype was seen ten or more times. J is TRBJ1-6 and V is TRBV4-1; D remains unclear. Deletions cut 1 base from V and 10 bases from J, with 14 bases between. CDR1 is MGHRA, CDR2 YSYEKL, per germline. The CDR3 loop spans 15 amino acids. The CDR3 sequence is CASSQVGQRGSPLHF. The CDR3 DNA reads as TGCGCCAGCAGCCAAGTTGGGCAGCGAGGGTCACCCCTCCACTTT.